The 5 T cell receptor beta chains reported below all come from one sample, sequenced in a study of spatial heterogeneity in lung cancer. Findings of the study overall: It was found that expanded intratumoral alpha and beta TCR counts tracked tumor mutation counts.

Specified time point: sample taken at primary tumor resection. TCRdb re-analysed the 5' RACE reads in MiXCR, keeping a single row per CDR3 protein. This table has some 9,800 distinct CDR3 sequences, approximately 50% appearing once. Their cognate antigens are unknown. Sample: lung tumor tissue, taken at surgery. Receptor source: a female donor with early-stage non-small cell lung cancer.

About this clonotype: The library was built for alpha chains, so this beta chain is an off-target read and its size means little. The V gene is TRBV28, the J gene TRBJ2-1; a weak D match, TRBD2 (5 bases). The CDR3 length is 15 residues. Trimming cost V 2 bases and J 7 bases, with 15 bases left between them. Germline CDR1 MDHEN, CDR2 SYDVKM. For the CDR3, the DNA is TGTGCCAGCAGTTTAAGGCTAGGAGGCCAGAATGAGCAGTTCTTC. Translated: CASSLRLGGQNEQFF.

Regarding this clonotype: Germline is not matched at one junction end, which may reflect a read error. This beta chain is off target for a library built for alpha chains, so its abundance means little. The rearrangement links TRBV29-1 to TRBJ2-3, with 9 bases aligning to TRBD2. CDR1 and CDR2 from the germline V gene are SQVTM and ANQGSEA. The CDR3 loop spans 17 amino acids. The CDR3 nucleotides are TGCAGCGTTGAGGCTCTGGGACTAGCAAGTTACACAGATATGCAGTATTTT. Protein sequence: CSVEALGLASYTDMQYF.

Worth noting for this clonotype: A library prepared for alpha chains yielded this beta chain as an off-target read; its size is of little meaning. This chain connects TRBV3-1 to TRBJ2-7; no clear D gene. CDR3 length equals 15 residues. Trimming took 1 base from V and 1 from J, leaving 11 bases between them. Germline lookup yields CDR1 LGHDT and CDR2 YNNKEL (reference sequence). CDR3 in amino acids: CASSQAPDLSYEQYF. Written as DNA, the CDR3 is TGTGCCAGCAGCCAAGCGCCAGATCTTTCCTACGAGCAGTACTTC.

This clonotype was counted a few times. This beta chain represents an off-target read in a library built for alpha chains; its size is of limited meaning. The CDR3 DNA is TGTGCCAGCAGCCAAGATCCTGCTAGCGGGGGATACAATGAGCAGTTCTTC. The encoded protein is CASSQDPASGGYNEQFF. The chain joins TRBV4-2 to TRBJ2-1, with 10 bases lining up with TRBD2. The V gene's germline CDR1 is LGHNA and CDR2 YNFKEQ. CDR3 length: 17 amino acids. Trimming at V came to 0 bases and at J to 4 bases, leaving 6 bases not matched to a gene.

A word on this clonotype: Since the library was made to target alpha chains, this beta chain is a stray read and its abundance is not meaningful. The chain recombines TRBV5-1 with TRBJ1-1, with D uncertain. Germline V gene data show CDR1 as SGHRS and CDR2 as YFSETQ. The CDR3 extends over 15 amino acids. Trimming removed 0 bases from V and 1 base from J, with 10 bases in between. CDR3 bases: TGCGCCAGCAGCTTGGCCGTAGGAGGGAACACTGAAGCTTTCTTT. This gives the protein CASSLAVGGNTEAFF. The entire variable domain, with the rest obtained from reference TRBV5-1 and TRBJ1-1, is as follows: KAGVTQTPRYLIKTRGQQVTLSCSPISGHRSVSWYQQTPGQGLQFLFEYFSETQRNKGNFPGRFSGRQFSNSRSEMNVSTLELGDSALYLCASSLAVGGNTEAFFGQGTRLTVV.